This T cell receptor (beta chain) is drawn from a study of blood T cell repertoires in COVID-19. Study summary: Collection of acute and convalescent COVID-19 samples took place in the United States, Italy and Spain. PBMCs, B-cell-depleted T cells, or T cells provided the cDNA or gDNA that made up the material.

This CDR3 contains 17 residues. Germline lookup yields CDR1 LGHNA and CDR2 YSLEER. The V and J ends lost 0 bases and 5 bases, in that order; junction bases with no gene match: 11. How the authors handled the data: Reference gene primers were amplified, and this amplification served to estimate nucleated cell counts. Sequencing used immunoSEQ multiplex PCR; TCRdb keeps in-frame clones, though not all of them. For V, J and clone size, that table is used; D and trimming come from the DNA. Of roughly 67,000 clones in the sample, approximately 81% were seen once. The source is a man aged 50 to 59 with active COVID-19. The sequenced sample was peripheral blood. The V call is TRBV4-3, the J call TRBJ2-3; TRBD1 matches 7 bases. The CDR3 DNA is TGCGCCAGCAGCCAAGAGGTCGGGACAGCCCTAAGAGATACGCAGTATTTT. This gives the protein CASSQEVGTALRDTQYF.